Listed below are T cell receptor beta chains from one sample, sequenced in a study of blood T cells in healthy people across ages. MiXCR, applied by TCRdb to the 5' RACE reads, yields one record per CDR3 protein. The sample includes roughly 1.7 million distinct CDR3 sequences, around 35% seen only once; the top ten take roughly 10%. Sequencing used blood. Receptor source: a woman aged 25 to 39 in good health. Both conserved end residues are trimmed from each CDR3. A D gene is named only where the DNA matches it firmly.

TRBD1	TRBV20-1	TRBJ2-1	SALLTGANEQF
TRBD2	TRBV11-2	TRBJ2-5	ASSPASGGPQETQY
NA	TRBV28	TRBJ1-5	ASTMTRGGGYQPQH
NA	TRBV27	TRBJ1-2	ASSLTPGNSNGYT
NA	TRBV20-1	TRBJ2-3	SAGHLCTDTQY
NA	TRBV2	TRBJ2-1	ASRLLTSYNEQF
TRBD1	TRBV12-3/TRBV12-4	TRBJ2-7	ASSRDSLYEQY
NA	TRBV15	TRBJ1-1	ATSGLNTEAF
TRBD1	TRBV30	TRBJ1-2	AWSAGQANYGYT
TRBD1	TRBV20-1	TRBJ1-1	SARDRTGGTEAF
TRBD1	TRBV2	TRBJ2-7	ASRQRGTGGYEQY
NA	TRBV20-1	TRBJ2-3	SASPLGGAGDTQY
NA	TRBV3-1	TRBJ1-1	ASSQETGRGAF
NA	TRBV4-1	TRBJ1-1	ASSQVDEYTEAF
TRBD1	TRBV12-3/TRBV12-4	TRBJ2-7	ASSWDSLFITYEQY
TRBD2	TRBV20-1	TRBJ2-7	SARSETSTTPYEQY
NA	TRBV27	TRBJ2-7	ASSLLTDNSEQY
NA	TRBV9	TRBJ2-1	ASSVEGDGEQF
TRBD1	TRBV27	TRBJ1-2	ASSTPGQGSYT
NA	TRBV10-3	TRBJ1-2	AIRTGGYT
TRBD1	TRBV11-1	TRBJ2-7	ASSRTGVGSEQY
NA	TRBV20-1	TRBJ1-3	SATGLVSGNTIY